The clone carrying this T cell receptor beta chain was seen a few times. Its antigen is not identified. TCRB transcripts that were expressed got sequenced, as all of the isolated RNA had been reverse transcribed. Clones were sequenced by immunoSEQ multiplex PCR, and TCRdb holds only the in-frame ones, with some missing. This table has 300,000 to 450,000 clones, roughly 13% appearing once. This record belongs to a study of beta chain features in type 1 diabetes. Populations isolated by sorting all had purity greater than 95%. General observations from the study: Sequencing used cDNA, and cells with high TCR expression could therefore be over-represented. Patients' naive, central memory and regulatory TCRB repertoires appeared more alike than those of healthy donors. Type 1 diabetes patients showed a moderate but significant shortening of TCRB CDR3s in all four CD4+ subsets.

Germline V CDR1 and CDR2: LGHNA, YNFKEQ. V was pared by 0 bases and J by 2 bases, with 6 bases of the junction left unmatched. The CDR3 has 16 residues. Material for sequencing was naive CD4+ T cells from blood. The chain links TRBV4-2 to TRBJ2-7; 8 bases match TRBD1. The clonotype originates from a man aged 18-30 years in good health. The CDR3 sequence: CASSQDTGQETYEQYF. The CDR3 DNA is TGTGCCAGCAGCCAAGATACGGGACAGGAGACCTACGAGCAGTACTTC.